Presented here are 18 T cell receptor beta chains from one specimen sequenced in a study of T cells after posttransplantation cyclophosphamide. Treatment was busulfan-fludarabine conditioning, a marrow graft, and cyclophosphamide on days +3 and +4. Clones were sequenced by immunoSEQ multiplex PCR, and TCRdb holds only the in-frame ones, with some missing. The sample has roughly 7,600 clones; roughly 80% are singletons. The source material was CD4+ T cells sorted from blood, sampled approximately 1,200 days after allogeneic stem cell transplant with posttransplant cyclophosphamide. The receptors shown here come from a female patient in her 40s who received an allogeneic stem cell transplant from a related donor, was CMV-positive, and had no GVHD. Among the T cells, some may be from the graft donor.

The V call is TRBV4-2, the J call TRBJ1-5; weak D call: TRBD1 (6 bases). Trimming removed 0 bases from V and 6 bases from J, with 15 bases in between. CDR3 size: 16 residues. In germline, CDR1 is LGHNA, CDR2 YNFKEQ. CDR3 sequence: CASSQERSQGFQPQHF. In DNA, the CDR3 is TGTGCCAGCAGCCAAGAAAGGAGCCAGGGGTTTCAGCCCCAGCATTTT.

Only one count was recorded for this clone. This sequence joins TRBV5-5 and TRBJ1-2; 7 bases match TRBD1. CDR1 is SGHKS, CDR2 YYEKEE, per germline (reference sequence). J was trimmed by 3 bases and V by 0 bases; bases with no gene match: 5. This CDR3 comprises 15 residues. Here the CDR3 reads CASSLVRDRHYGYTF. The CDR3 nucleotides read TGTGCCAGCAGCTTGGTCCGGGACAGACACTATGGCTACACCTTC.

V is TRBV4-2 and J is TRBJ2-5; 9 bases line up with TRBD2. Trimming cost V 1 base and J 2 bases; bases outside gene matches: 8. Germline V gene sequence: CDR1 LGHNA, CDR2 YNFKEQ. The CDR3 is made up of 17 amino acids. The CDR3, as DNA: TGTGCCAGCAGCCAAGGGCTAGCGGGGCGACTACAAGAGACCCAGTACTTC. Translated: CASSQGLAGRLQETQYF.

This chain connects TRBV19 to TRBJ2-7; D possibly corresponds to TRBD1 (6 bases). Germline V gives CDR1 LNHDA, CDR2 SQIVND (reference sequence). The CDR3 is made up of 15 amino acids. The ends were cut back, 5 bases at V and 4 bases at J, with 18 bases in the middle. Here the CDR3 DNA reads TGTGCCAGTAGTCCCTCGGTCGGCAGGGGTTACGAGCAGTACTTC. Its translation: CASSPSVGRGYEQYF. The complete variable domain, with remaining parts taken from reference TRBV19 and TRBJ2-7, reads DGGITQSPKYLFRKEGQNVTLSCEQNLNHDAMYWYRQDPGQGLRLIYYSQIVNDFQKGDIAEGYSVSREKKESFPLTVTSAQKNPTAFYLCASSPSVGRGYEQYFGPGTRLTVT.

The rearrangement links TRBV6-1 to TRBJ1-6; no reliable D call. The germline gives CDR1 MNHNS, CDR2 SASEGT. The length of the CDR3 is 13 residues. The V end lost 6 bases, the J end lost 7 bases, and 10 bases lay between the germline ends. CDR3 residues: CASRRASNSPLHF. CDR3 DNA sequence: TGTGCCAGCAGGCGGGCTTCCAATTCACCCCTCCACTTT.

With respect to this clone: Other DNA sequences from this sample encode an identical CDR3 as well. In nucleotides, the CDR3 is TGCGCCAGCAGCTTGAACAGGTTTAATTCACCCCTCCACTTT. Encoded protein: CASSLNRFNSPLHF. The rearrangement uses TRBV5-1 and TRBJ1-6; possible D gene TRBD1, 5 bases. Germline CDR1 and CDR2: SGHRS and YFSETQ. The CDR3 runs 14 residues. Trimming removed 1 base from V and 6 bases from J, with 8 bases in between.

This rearrangement joins TRBV27 to TRBJ1-5, with TRBD1 matching over 8 bases. V lost 2 bases and J lost 2; bases outside the gene matches: 8. Germline V gene data show CDR1 as MNHEY and CDR2 as SMNVEV (reference sequence). CDR3 length equals 17 residues. CDR3 loop: CASSLTPPGQGNQPQHF. For the CDR3, the DNA is TGTGCCAGCAGTTTAACCCCCCCGGGACAGGGCAATCAGCCCCAGCATTTT.

V usage is TRBV6-1 and J usage is TRBJ2-2; 9 bases match TRBD1. Germline CDR1 MNHNS, CDR2 SASEGT. The J segment lost 5 bases and the V segment lost 4 bases, leaving 8 bases of the junction unmatched. CDR3 size: 16 residues. The CDR3 nucleotides are TGTGCCAGCAGTGCCAGAGGACAGGGGAAAACCGGGGAGCTGTTTTTT. Encoded protein: CASSARGQGKTGELFF.

The chain links TRBV4-2 to TRBJ2-3; 12 nucleotides match TRBD2. The CDR3 is 17 residues long. The V and J ends lost 4 bases and 4 bases, in that order; junction bases with no gene match: 9. Germline V gene sequence: CDR1 LGHNA, CDR2 YNFKEQ. CDR3 sequence (DNA): TGTGCCAGCAGCCCCTCTCGGACTAGCGGGGTGTCAGATACGCAGTATTTT. This translates into CASSPSRTSGVSDTQYF.

To note about this clone: This specimen includes other DNA sequences encoding the same CDR3. The chain links TRBV7-2 to TRBJ2-6; TRBD2 is a possible D gene (5 bases). The CDR3 runs to 15 residues. Germline assignment: CDR1 SGHTA and CDR2 FQGNSA. V was trimmed by 1 base and J by 1 base, leaving 5 bases between them. CDR3 amino acids: CASSLGGSGANVLTF. CDR3 nucleotide sequence: TGTGCCAGCAGCTTAGGAGGGTCTGGGGCCAACGTCCTGACTTTC.

The chain combines TRBV6-1 with TRBJ2-7, with TRBD2 as a possible D gene (5 bases). CDR3 length: 11 residues. Germline values: CDR1 MNHNS, CDR2 SASEGT. The germline V and J ends were trimmed by 6 bases and 7 bases, with 10 bases remaining between them. The CDR3 spells CASSREVEQYF. The DNA for the CDR3 is TGTGCCAGCAGCCGGGAAGTGGAGCAGTACTTC.

V usage is TRBV10-3 and J usage is TRBJ1-5; D is uncertain. Trimming pared 6 bases from V and 7 bases from J, leaving 10 bases between. CDR3 length: 12 residues. CDR1 is ENHRY and CDR2 is SYGVKD in the germline V gene. CDR3 DNA: TGTGCCATCAGCGAGGATCAGCAGCCCCAGCATTTT. As protein: CAISEDQQPQHF.

V usage is TRBV18 and J usage is TRBJ1-2, with unresolved D. Germline V gene sequence: CDR1 KGHSH, CDR2 LQKENI. The CDR3 is made up of 14 amino acids. Trimming removed 6 bases from V and 0 bases from J, with 11 bases in between. This chain's CDR3 is CASSTDNPNYGYTF. CDR3 sequence (DNA): TGTGCCAGCTCTACAGACAACCCTAACTATGGCTACACCTTC.

The chain joins TRBV6-1 to TRBJ1-6, with 8 bases matching TRBD1. The junction had 6 bases not matched to a gene; V was cut back by 4 bases and J by 10 bases. The CDR3 runs 14 residues. The V gene's germline CDR1 is MNHNS and CDR2 SASEGT. The DNA of the CDR3 is TGTGCCAGCAGTGTGGACAGGGAAGGCTCACCCCTCCACTTT. Its protein is CASSVDREGSPLHF.

The rearrangement uses TRBV28 and TRBJ2-7, with TRBD1 identical over 8 bases. The CDR3 spans 15 residues. CDR1 is MDHEN, CDR2 SYDVKM, per germline. J was trimmed by 5 bases and V by 1 base; bases with no gene match: 7. For the CDR3, the DNA is TGTGCCAGCAGTTTATACCCCGGGACAGGTGACGAGCAGTACTTC. Encoded protein: CASSLYPGTGDEQYF.

The V and J genes are TRBV29-1 and TRBJ2-3, with D uncertain. V was shortened by 4 bases and J by 1 base, with 6 bases between the two germline ends. This CDR3 contains 12 residues. Germline assignment: CDR1 SQVTM and CDR2 ANQGSEA. The CDR3 DNA reads as TGCAGCGTTGTAACGGGCACAGATACGCAGTATTTT. Encoded protein: CSVVTGTDTQYF.

The rearrangement uses TRBV19 and TRBJ2-2, with 8 bases matching TRBD2. Germline V gene sequence: CDR1 LNHDA, CDR2 SQIVND (reference sequence). This CDR3 contains 16 residues. J was trimmed by 0 bases and V by 2 bases; bases with no gene match: 2. CDR3 DNA sequence: TGTGCCAGTAGTATAAGCGGGAGAGCGAACACCGGGGAGCTGTTTTTT. It codes for CASSISGRANTGELFF.

The genes are TRBV11-2 and TRBJ1-3, with 8 positions matching TRBD1. The CDR3 runs 18 residues. Germline CDR1 and CDR2: SGHAT and FQNNGV. Unmatched junction bases numbered 15, after V lost 4 bases and J lost 4 bases. In nucleotides, the CDR3 is TGTGCCAGCAGCTCCATCCCCCGGCGGGACAGGAGAGGAAACACCATATATTTT. It specifies CASSSIPRRDRRGNTIYF. The variable domain in full, completed from reference TRBV11-2 and TRBJ1-3, reads EAGVAQSPRYKIIEKRQSVAFWCNPISGHATLYWYQQILGQGPKLLIQFQNNGVVDDSQLPKDRFSAERLKGVDSTLKIQPAKLEDSAVYLCASSSIPRRDRRGNTIYFGEGSWLTVV.